The rows below give T cell receptor beta chains drawn from one sample of a study of beta chain features in type 1 diabetes. Profiling relied on immunoSEQ multiplex PCR, and the TCRdb table lists in-frame clones only, not all of them. This table holds about 340,000 clones, approximately 10% found once. Sequenced input: central memory CD4+ T cells from blood. These receptors were obtained from a young man with type 1 diabetes. Both conserved end residues are part of each CDR3. The order of the fields is V gene, CDR3 protein.

TRBV5-4	CASSAERSGLGELFF
TRBV2	CASSEAVGTLKTEAFF
TRBV28	CASSLSPGGVYGYTF
TRBV9	CASSAGTSGNNEQFF
TRBV19	CASAFLGRYNEQFF
TRBV28	CASSPGSSYNEQFF
TRBV25-1	CASKGTGNTEAFF
TRBV9	CASSVATTGYEQYF
TRBV7-9	CASSEPQTGNYGYTF
TRBV28	CATVRTGITEAFF
TRBV10-3	CAISESPGTGANVLTF
TRBV5-5	CASSLARPYEQYF
TRBV7-9	CASSPRGPDTQYF
TRBV28	CASSSHLRGENQPQHF
TRBV7-2	CASSLSDSSNSPLHF
TRBV7-2	CASSLRGDPVTLTNYGYTF
TRBV7-2	CASSLVGSSPLHF
TRBV6-6	CASSYLNQPQHF
TRBV5-6	CASSSYSTGHEQYF
TRBV7-2	CASSAHGLAGGKNTGELFF
TRBV7-2	CASSPHPGTGFGYTF
TRBV11-2	CASSSGMQETQYF
TRBV7-8	CASSTITGDHNEQFF
TRBV30	CAWSQGGLDTGELFF
TRBV29-1	CSVGVGGNTIYF
TRBV28	CASSTTQGLGYTF
TRBV19	CASSPTGNPYGYTF
TRBV2	CASSKQGVGTDTQYF
TRBV29-1	CSVSFGLRYNEQFF
TRBV6-6	CASSPTGEYGYTF
TRBV4-3	CASSQRNTGELFF
TRBV6-5	CASSYSTGGDYGYTF
TRBV18	CASSPPGGSEQYF
TRBV27	CASNLKPGTGVGYTF
TRBV5-1	CASSVGLNNEQFF
TRBV29-1	CSVATSGTGSYEQYF
TRBV28	CASFSGDRANQPQHF
TRBV7-2	CASSLDQGRDEQFF
TRBV4-3	CASSQDFDRDYGYTF
TRBV19	CASSMTGTSYEQYF
TRBV18	CASSPQGQGHEQYF
TRBV20-1	CSARAGTEAFF
TRBV5-1	CASSKDTWMNTEAFF
TRBV29-1	CSVTGQPSGGYTF
TRBV19	CASSHRDTREQYF
TRBV7-2	CASSPTTVNTEAFF
TRBV1	CTSSHPGCGDFENTEAFF
TRBV19	CASKDDVETQYF
TRBV9	CASSGGLAFYNEQFF